These T cell receptor beta chains were read from a single sample in a study of blood T cell repertoires in COVID-19. Generated by immunoSEQ multiplex PCR, the TCRdb table keeps only in-frame clones and is missing some. The sample holds 200,000 to 250,000 clones, 65% to 85% seen once. What was sequenced was PBMCs or T cells enriched from blood (not recorded which). The receptors shown here come from a man younger than 40 with acute COVID-19. Both conserved end residues are part of each CDR3. Fields, in order: J gene, D gene, clone size, V gene, CDR3 DNA, CDR3 protein. The D gene is left open where the match is weak. Clone size is given for some rows only: seen once, a few or many times, or a class if the clone is expanded.

>TRBJ1-6|TRBD1|NA|TRBV20-1
TGCAGTGCTAGTTCGGGACAGTCCAATTCACCCCTCCACTTT
CSASSGQSNSPLHF
>TRBJ2-6|TRBD1|NA|TRBV2
TGTGCCAGCACTGGACAGGGTGGCTCTGGGGCCAACGTCCTGACTTTC
CASTGQGGSGANVLTF
>TRBJ1-5|NA|NA|TRBV19
TGTGCCAGTAGTATAGGACAGACCGGCAATCAGCCCCAGCATTTT
CASSIGQTGNQPQHF
>TRBJ1-1|NA|NA|TRBV5-1
TGCGCCAGCAGTCCACAGGCCTCGAACACTGAAGCTTTCTTT
CASSPQASNTEAFF
>TRBJ2-3|NA|NA|TRBV20-1
TGCAGTGCTAGTATGACAGGTGTTCGAGAAGGGACGCAGTATTTT
CSASMTGVREGTQYF
>TRBJ1-5|NA|NA|TRBV6-1
TGTGCCAGCCGTGAGGGGGGAGGGGATCAGCCCCAGCATTTT
CASREGGGDQPQHF
>TRBJ2-1|NA|NA|TRBV7-3
TGTGCCAGCAGCTTAAGTACTAACAACAATGAGCAGTTCTTC
CASSLSTNNNEQFF
>TRBJ2-3|TRBD2|NA|TRBV5-1
TGCGCCAGCAGCTTCCGAGCGGGGGGAGGGGATACGCAGTATTTT
CASSFRAGGGDTQYF
>TRBJ1-2|NA|few|TRBV2
TGTGCCAGCAGTGACCTCGGGGAGAACTATGGCTACACCTTC
CASSDLGENYGYTF
>TRBJ1-3|NA|many|TRBV29-1
TGCAGCGTTGAAGATCTGGCCACCTCTGGAAACACCATATATTTT
CSVEDLATSGNTIYF
>TRBJ2-3|NA|NA|TRBV9
TGTGCCAGCAGCGTATTTTCGTGGGGCGGCGCAGATACGCAGTATTTT
CASSVFSWGGADTQYF
>TRBJ2-1|TRBD2|NA|TRBV11-3
TGTGCCAGCAGCTTTAGGCTAGCGGGGAACAATGAGCAGTTCTTC
CASSFRLAGNNEQFF
>TRBJ2-5|TRBD1|NA|TRBV14
TGTGCCAGCAGCCGGTGGACAGGGGCTGGGGAAGAGACCCAGTACTTC
CASSRWTGAGEETQYF
>TRBJ1-5|TRBD1|once|TRBV12-5
TGTGCTAGTGGCGACGACAGGGAGACCCAGCCCCAGCATTTT
CASGDDRETQPQHF
>TRBJ2-2|NA|NA|TRBV9
TGTGCCAGCAGCCCCCAGGGGAACACCGGGGAGCTGTTTTTT
CASSPQGNTGELFF
>TRBJ1-5|TRBD1|NA|TRBV5-5
TGTGCCAGCAGCTTAACAGGACAGGGAAGCAATCAGCCCCAGCATTTT
CASSLTGQGSNQPQHF
>TRBJ2-2|NA|once|TRBV9
TGTGCCAGCAGCCCGGGGAGCAGTGCGAACACCGGGGAGCTGTTTTTT
CASSPGSSANTGELFF
>TRBJ2-2|NA|NA|TRBV5-6
TGTGCCAGCAGCTTCCCTTTCGGCGGGGAGCTGTTTTTT
CASSFPFGGELFF
>TRBJ1-1|NA|once|TRBV6-5
TGTGCCAGCAGCAAGAAACGGGGGAAAGGTGCTGAAGCTTTCTTT
CASSKKRGKGAEAFF
>TRBJ1-2|TRBD1|NA|TRBV30
TGTGCCTGGAGTTTTACAGGGGGTAACTATGGCTACACCTTC
CAWSFTGGNYGYTF
>TRBJ1-2|NA|NA|TRBV12-3/TRBV12-4
TGTGCCAGCAGTTTACAGGGCTCGGATGGCTACACCTTC
CASSLQGSDGYTF
>TRBJ1-1|NA|few|TRBV5-1
TGCGCCAGCAGCCGGGGAATTGACACTGAAGCTTTCTTT
CASSRGIDTEAFF
>TRBJ2-3|NA|NA|TRBV11-2
TGTGCCAGCAGCTTGGGTAGAGGCGCAGATACGCAGTATTTT
CASSLGRGADTQYF
>TRBJ2-7|NA|NA|TRBV21-1
TGTGCCAGCAGCAAAGTGGGACAGACGAGCTCCTACGAGCAGTACTTC
CASSKVGQTSSYEQYF
>TRBJ2-7|TRBD1|once|TRBV5-1
TGCGCCAGCAGCCTCGGACAGGGAAGCTACGAGCAGTACTTC
CASSLGQGSYEQYF
>TRBJ1-1|TRBD1|NA|TRBV19
TGTGCCAGTAGTCTTTCAGGGGGCCCGAACACTGAAGCTTTCTTT
CASSLSGGPNTEAFF
>TRBJ1-4|NA|few|TRBV6-5
TGTGCCAGCAACCGGGACAAAAGTGAAAAACTGTTTTTT
CASNRDKSEKLFF
>TRBJ2-2|TRBD2|NA|TRBV5-4
TGTGCCAGCAGTTCTGCCGGGAGCGGGGGGGCAGGCACCGGGGAGCTGTTTTTT
CASSSAGSGGAGTGELFF
>TRBJ1-1|TRBD1|NA|TRBV19
TGTGCCAGTAGCACAATCCCGGGACAGGGGGCTTACGCTTTCTTT
CASSTIPGQGAYAFF
>TRBJ1-1|NA|NA|TRBV5-1
TGCGCCAGCAGCTTGAATGTCGGTGAAGCTTTCTTT
CASSLNVGEAFF
>TRBJ1-1|TRBD1|NA|TRBV7-9
TGTGCCAGCAGCTCACAGGGGGGAACTGAAGCTTTCTTT
CASSSQGGTEAFF
>TRBJ2-7|TRBD1|NA|TRBV30
TGTGCCTGGATGGGGACAGGGATCTACGAGCAGTACTTC
CAWMGTGIYEQYF
>TRBJ1-2|NA|once|TRBV6-2/TRBV6-3
TGTGCCAGCAGTTACTCCGCAGGATGGTATTACACCTTC
CASSYSAGWYYTF
>TRBJ1-1|NA|NA|TRBV3-1/TRBV3-2
TGTGCCAGCAGCCACACAGGACGGATGAACACTGAAGCTTTCTTT
CASSHTGRMNTEAFF
>TRBJ1-1|NA|NA|TRBV18
TGTGCCAGCTCACCTCGAGGGGGCACTGAAGCTTTCTTT
CASSPRGGTEAFF
>TRBJ1-1|NA|NA|TRBV5-1
TGCGCCAGCAGCTGGGGACACCGGAACACTGAAGCTTTCTTT
CASSWGHRNTEAFF
>TRBJ1-1|NA|NA|TRBV3-1/TRBV3-2
TGTGCCAGCAGCCAAGTGGCATTTAGCACGGACACTGAAGCTTTCTTT
CASSQVAFSTDTEAFF
>TRBJ2-7|NA|NA|TRBV11-2
TGTGCCAGCAGCCCTACGCGGGGACTGGTCCGATACGAGCAGTACTTC
CASSPTRGLVRYEQYF
>TRBJ2-1|TRBD1|once|TRBV5-4
TGTGCCAGCAGCTTGCCCGGGACAGGGAAACTCTGGGAGCAGTTCTTC
CASSLPGTGKLWEQFF
>TRBJ2-5|NA|NA|TRBV19
TGTGCCAGTAGCCACTCTTGGAGGGCTATGTCGGAAGAGACCCAGTACTTC
CASSHSWRAMSEETQYF
>TRBJ1-1|TRBD1|NA|TRBV5-1
TGCGCCAGCAGCTTGCTGCGACAGGGGGACACTGAAGCTTTCTTT
CASSLLRQGDTEAFF
>TRBJ1-5|TRBD1|NA|TRBV18
TGTGCCAGCTCCGACAGGGGACTTAGCAATCAGCCCCAGCATTTT
CASSDRGLSNQPQHF
>TRBJ1-2|TRBD1|few|TRBV7-2
TGTGCCAGCAGCACCTCCGGACAGGGGGCCTATGGCTACACCTTC
CASSTSGQGAYGYTF
>TRBJ1-3|NA|NA|TRBV28
TGTGCCAGCAGTTTTAGGGGCCCTGGAAACACCATATATTTT
CASSFRGPGNTIYF
>TRBJ2-2|TRBD1|NA|TRBV7-6
TGTGCCAGCAGCTTGACAGGGGGCGCGGGCGGGGAGCTGTTTTTT
CASSLTGGAGGELFF
>TRBJ1-4|TRBD1|once|TRBV27
TGTGCCAGCAGCCCCACCAATCCGGGACAGAGTAATGAAAAACTGTTTTTT
CASSPTNPGQSNEKLFF
>TRBJ1-4|NA|many|TRBV4-2
TGTGCCAGCAGCCCCTTTTGGGGCCAGCCTTTAAATGAAAAACTGTTTTTT
CASSPFWGQPLNEKLFF
>TRBJ2-7|TRBD1|NA|TRBV10-3
TGTGCCATCAGTGGCGGGACAGGGGTAAACTACGAGCAGTACTTC
CAISGGTGVNYEQYF
>TRBJ2-3|NA|NA|TRBV7-3
TGTGCCAGCAGCTTGTGGGGCTTAAGCACAGATACGCAGTATTTT
CASSLWGLSTDTQYF
>TRBJ2-7|TRBD1|NA|TRBV3-1/TRBV3-2
TGTGCCAGCACCGAAGGGACAGGGGGCCCCTACGAGCAGTACTTC
CASTEGTGGPYEQYF
>TRBJ1-3|TRBD1|few|TRBV19
TGTGCCAGTAAACCACAGGGGGCTTCTGGAAACACCATATATTTT
CASKPQGASGNTIYF
>TRBJ1-1|NA|NA|TRBV6-4
TGTGCCAGCAGAACTACGTTTCGGGACACTGAAGCTTTCTTT
CASRTTFRDTEAFF
>TRBJ2-7|NA|NA|TRBV5-6
TGTGCCAGCAGCTTCTTTCTCGCCGCAGTTTACGAGCAGTACTTC
CASSFFLAAVYEQYF
>TRBJ1-1|NA|NA|TRBV6-6
TGTGCCAGCAGTTTCCCGACAGCGAACACTGAAGCTTTCTTT
CASSFPTANTEAFF
>TRBJ1-1|NA|NA|TRBV5-1
TGCGCCAGCAGCTTGGACGGACAGCAGAACACTGAAGCTTTCTTT
CASSLDGQQNTEAFF